The 4 T cell receptor beta chains given below trace back to one sample, sequenced in a study of T cell responses to AZD1222 COVID-19 vaccine. The assay was immunoSEQ multiplex PCR, and TCRdb's table has in-frame clones only and misses some. The sample lists about 120,000 clones, around 93% occurring once. The sequences come from peripheral blood, collected 28 days after the second AZD1222 dose. The receptors here all came from an adult who received the AZD1222 COVID-19 vaccine.

The chain carries TRBV2 and TRBJ2-3; D call uncertain. This CDR3 spans 11 amino acids. V was clipped by 7 bases and J by 4 bases, with 6 bases between them. CDR1 and CDR2 (germline): SNHLY, FYNNEI. The DNA of the CDR3 is TGTGCCAGCACGGCCGCAGATACGCAGTATTTT. It specifies CASTAADTQYF.

The J gene is TRBJ2-5, the V gene TRBV5-1; 7 bases align to TRBD2. The CDR3 extends over 14 amino acids. Germline CDR1 and CDR2: SGHRS and YFSETQ. V shed 2 bases and J 5 bases; nucleotides not matched to a gene: 6. DNA of the CDR3: TGCGCCAGCAGCTTAACTGGGGGGGTGGAGACCCAGTACTTC. It encodes CASSLTGGVETQYF.

This clone appeared once. The chain combines TRBV11-2 with TRBJ2-7; D not resolved. V dropped 2 bases and J dropped 5 bases, with 13 bases sitting between them. There are 14 residues in the CDR3. The germline gives CDR1 SGHAT, CDR2 FQNNGV. Here the CDR3 DNA reads TGTGCCAGCAGCTTATATGGAGCAAGCCACGAGCAGTACTTC. Amino acid sequence: CASSLYGASHEQYF.

The genes are TRBV5-1 and TRBJ2-7; 7 bases align to TRBD1. Germline-derived CDR1 and CDR2 are SGHRS and YFSETQ. V shed 4 bases, J shed 1 base, and the junction held 5 bases outside the gene matches. This CDR3 contains 14 residues. This CDR3 reads CASSRDSSSYEQYF. CDR3 DNA: TGCGCCAGCAGCCGGGACAGCTCTTCCTACGAGCAGTACTTC.